There are a few counts of the clone carrying this T cell receptor (beta chain). The data originate from a study of cytomegalovirus exposure and HLA in healthy donors. PCR primers comprised 60 Vbeta and 13 Jbeta primers. The method was immunoSEQ multiplex PCR; TCRdb's version includes in-frame clones alone and lacks a portion of them. This table has fewer than 200,000 clones, 70% to 80% appearing once. This sequence was found in a female donor in good health and CMV-seronegative. What was sequenced was PBMCs.

The CDR3 loop reads CASNNSPRDVYGYTF. CDR3 nucleotide sequence: TGTGCCAGCAACAACAGTCCCAGGGATGTCTATGGCTACACCTTC. This chain links TRBV6-5 with TRBJ1-2; a weak D match, TRBD1 (5 bases). CDR1 MNHEY and CDR2 SVGAGI come from the germline V gene. This CDR3 spans 15 amino acids. Trimming took off 7 bases at V and 4 bases at J, with 19 bases between the two ends.